This T cell receptor beta chain was found in a study of sequential checkpoint blockade in melanoma. This sample's treatment: randomized to nivolumab then ipilimumab (arm A) or the reverse (arm B). DNA-damaging chemotherapy had not been given to any patient beforehand. From thawed PBMCs, live CD3+CD8+ cells negative for CD19 and CD56 were sorted. The table came from immunoSEQ multiplex PCR; TCRdb's copy has only in-frame clones and leaves some out. The sample shows approximately 11,000 clones, less than 80% of them seen only once. Germline V lookup: CDR1 SGDLS, CDR2 YYNGEE. V trimming: 3 bases; J trimming: 8 bases; junction bases outside the gene matches: 10. This CDR3 spans 15 amino acids.

This rearrangement joins TRBV9 to TRBJ1-4; 7 bases line up with TRBD1. This material consisted of CD8+ T cells sorted from blood (inferred from file names), taken from a patient given nivolumab and ipilimumab in sequence. This TCR came from a human donor with melanoma. DNA of the CDR3: TGTGCCAGCAGCGGGAGAACAGGGGAAGCGGAAAAACTGTTTTTT. Protein: CASSGRTGEAEKLFF.